The 26 T cell receptor beta chains in this list originate from one sample, sequenced in a study of blood T cell repertoires in COVID-19. TCRdb's table, derived via immunoSEQ multiplex PCR, lists solely in-frame clones and lacks some. The table records tens of thousands of clones, approximately 88% of them present only once. Sample: peripheral blood. The receptors derive from a human donor in a cohort sampled during active COVID-19.

In this sample, this clone turned up once. V gene TRBV4-2 combines with J gene TRBJ2-1; 11 nucleotides line up with TRBD2. Germline V gives CDR1 LGHNA, CDR2 YNFKEQ. V shed 0 bases, J shed 4 bases, and the junction held 2 bases outside the gene matches. The CDR3 spans 16 residues. CDR3 coding DNA: TGTGCCAGCAGCCAAGAATTAGCGGGAGGGTACAATGAGCAGTTCTTC. Residues: CASSQELAGGYNEQFF.

This chain links TRBV7-9 with TRBJ2-1; 8 bases are a match to TRBD1. Germline V gene lookup returns CDR1 SEHNR and CDR2 FQNEAQ (reference sequence). V lost 2 bases, J lost 8 bases, and 8 bases stayed unmatched. The CDR3 is 15 amino acids. CDR3: CASSLYRGVNDEQFF. In nucleotides, the CDR3 is TGTGCCAGCAGCTTATACAGGGGGGTTAACGATGAGCAGTTCTTC. The variable domain in full, with the rest retrieved from reference TRBV7-9 and TRBJ2-1, is DTGVSQNPRHKITKRGQNVTFRCDPISEHNRLYWYRQTLGQGPEFLTYFQNEAQLEKSRLLSDRFSAERPKGSFSTLEIQRTEQGDSAMYLCASSLYRGVNDEQFFGPGTRLTVL.

The chain recombines TRBV19 with TRBJ2-7; D not resolved. The germline V gene has CDR1 LNHDA and CDR2 SQIVND (reference sequence). The CDR3 runs to 13 residues. Trimming took 1 base from V and 4 from J, leaving 8 bases between them. The CDR3 bases are TGTGCCAGTAGTATAGGGTCGGAGTACGAGCAGTACTTC. Translating it yields CASSIGSEYEQYF.

The gene calls are TRBV4-1 and TRBJ2-5; 7 nucleotides line up with TRBD2. The CDR3 runs to 17 residues. Looked up from germline, CDR1 is MGHRA and CDR2 is YSYEKL. The V segment lost 4 bases and the J segment 2 bases; nucleotides outside the gene matches: 13. For the CDR3, the DNA is TGCGCCAGCAGCCCTACTAGGGGAGCGGGATCACAAGAGACCCAGTACTTC. It is translated as CASSPTRGAGSQETQYF.

This rearrangement joins TRBV21-1 to TRBJ2-3; the table calls TRBD2, which could not be checked here. TRBV21-1 is listed as a pseudogene. The CDR3 totals 16 residues. The chain's CDR3 is CASSPRGTSNKDTQYF. The CDR3 DNA is TGTGCCAGCAGTCCCCGCGGGACTAGCAATAAGGATACGCAGTATTTT.

This clone was detected ten times or more. The chain recombines TRBV28 with TRBJ1-6, with TRBD1 as a possible D gene (6 bases). CDR3 size: 13 residues. Germline lookup yields CDR1 MDHEN and CDR2 SYDVKM. Trimming cost V 6 bases and J 5 bases, with 8 bases left between them. The CDR3 sequence: CASRQGNNSPLHF. The CDR3 DNA reads as TGTGCCAGCAGGCAGGGGAATAATTCACCCCTCCACTTT.

The chain couples TRBV7-6 to TRBJ2-5; D is perhaps TRBD2 (6 bases). V was cut by 6 bases and J by 4 bases, with 12 bases left in between. CDR1 is SGHVS and CDR2 is FNYEAQ in the germline V gene. The CDR3 is 13 residues long. CDR3 residues: CASRETSLETQYF. DNA for the CDR3: TGTGCCAGCAGGGAGACTAGTTTAGAGACCCAGTACTTC.

CDR3 protein: CASSVGQGQPQHF. The CDR3 DNA sequence: TGCGCCAGCAGTGTTGGACAGGGCCAGCCCCAGCATTTT. V and J are TRBV10-2 and TRBJ1-5; TRBD1 agrees at 8 bases. Germline lookup yields CDR1 WSHSY and CDR2 SAAADI. The length of the CDR3 is 13 residues. Trimming cost V 4 bases and J 7 bases; bases outside gene matches: 3.

The V call is TRBV5-1, the J call TRBJ2-5; TRBD1 matches 7 bases. This CDR3 contains 15 residues. Germline V gene lookup returns CDR1 SGHRS and CDR2 YFSETQ. V shed 2 bases, J shed 3 bases, and the junction held 7 bases outside the gene matches. The chain's CDR3 is CASSLTPDREETQYF. CDR3 sequence (DNA): TGCGCCAGCAGCTTAACCCCTGACAGGGAAGAGACCCAGTACTTC.

The chain carries TRBV19 and TRBJ2-4, with D possibly TRBD1 on 6 matching bases. CDR3 length: 14 residues. In germline, CDR1 is LNHDA, CDR2 SQIVND (reference sequence). V lost 6 bases and J lost 0, with 9 bases in between. In DNA, the CDR3 is TGTGCCAGTAGAGTCAGGGGAGCCAAAAACATTCAGTACTTC. This encodes CASRVRGAKNIQYF.

V and J are TRBV5-1 and TRBJ2-5, with 9 bases that match TRBD1. This CDR3 has 17 residues. CDR1 SGHRS and CDR2 YFSETQ come from the germline V gene. The ends lost 2 bases at V and 2 bases at J; junction bases unmatched: 10. The CDR3, as DNA: TGCGCCAGCAGCTTTCTCGGGACAGGGCCGCTACAAGAGACCCAGTACTTC. This encodes CASSFLGTGPLQETQYF.

The rearrangement joins TRBV5-1 to TRBJ1-5, with TRBD1 matching 7 bases. The germline gives CDR1 SGHRS, CDR2 YFSETQ. J gave up 6 bases and V 4 bases, and 7 bases lay outside the gene matches. The CDR3 is 14 residues long. The CDR3 is CASSQGTDGQPQHF. CDR3 coding DNA: TGCGCCAGCAGCCAAGGGACAGATGGTCAGCCCCAGCATTTT.

The chain has TRBV5-1 and TRBJ2-3; perhaps TRBD2 as D (5 bases). Per the germline V gene, CDR1 is SGHRS and CDR2 is YFSETQ. The CDR3 extends over 15 amino acids. The V end lost 0 bases, the J end lost 4 bases, and 12 bases lay between the germline ends. CDR3 residues: CASSLEGSEADTQYF. For the CDR3, the DNA is TGCGCCAGCAGCTTGGAGGGATCGGAGGCAGATACGCAGTATTTT.

This clone was picked up one time. V and J are TRBV19 and TRBJ1-2; D gene ambiguous. Germline loops: CDR1 LNHDA, CDR2 SQIVND (reference sequence). The CDR3 runs 15 residues. V was cut by 7 bases and J by 1 base, with 16 bases left in between. CDR3 residues: CASIDSAIYNYGYTF. The DNA for the CDR3 is TGTGCCAGTATAGACTCAGCCATCTATAACTATGGCTACACCTTC.

This chain connects TRBV19 to TRBJ2-5; tentatively, D is TRBD1 (5 bases). The V gene's germline CDR1 is LNHDA and CDR2 SQIVND (reference sequence). Trimming removed 9 bases from V and 0 bases from J, with 11 bases in between. This CDR3 comprises 13 residues. CDR3 nucleotide sequence: TGTGCCAGCAGGGCGTACGACCAAGAGACCCAGTACTTC. Its protein is CASRAYDQETQYF.

The chain combines TRBV18 with TRBJ1-2, with D perhaps matching TRBD1 (6 bases). CDR3 length: 15 amino acids. The V end was cut by 3 bases, the J end by 2 bases, with 13 bases between. The germline V gene has CDR1 KGHSH and CDR2 LQKENI. The CDR3 protein is CASSPSFGQNYGYTF. The CDR3, as DNA: TGTGCCAGCTCACCGAGTTTTGGACAGAACTATGGCTACACCTTC.

The chain uses TRBV28 and TRBJ2-5; D is perhaps TRBD1 (5 bases). CDR1 and CDR2 (germline): MDHEN, SYDVKM. V was pared by 1 base and J by 3 bases, with 9 bases between. The CDR3 totals 14 residues. CDR3 bases: TGTGCCAGCAGTTTATTTAGACAGAAAGAGACCCAGTACTTC. Protein sequence: CASSLFRQKETQYF.

This chain joins TRBV10-3 and TRBJ2-2, with 7 nucleotides matching TRBD1. The CDR3 is made up of 15 amino acids. V shed 11 bases and J 2 bases; nucleotides not matched to a gene: 11. In germline, CDR1 is ENHRY, CDR2 SYGVKD. The DNA of the CDR3 is TGTGCCGCTCACAGGGGCGAACTAAACACCGGGGAGCTGTTTTTT. Encoded protein: CAAHRGELNTGELFF.

The V call is TRBV7-9, the J call TRBJ1-4; 9 nucleotides line up with TRBD1. The CDR3 length is 14 residues. V shed 5 bases, J shed 5 bases, and the junction held 3 bases outside the gene matches. Germline V gene data show CDR1 as SEHNR and CDR2 as FQNEAQ (reference sequence). CDR3 nucleotide sequence: TGTGCCAGCAGCCGGGACAGGGCGAATGAAAAACTGTTTTTT. Translated, it gives CASSRDRANEKLFF.

The chain has TRBV7-2 and TRBJ2-1; 7 bases align to TRBD1. The germline V gene encodes CDR1 SGHTA and CDR2 FQGNSA. The CDR3 is 15 residues long. The V and J ends lost 5 bases and 10 bases, in that order; junction bases with no gene match: 14. The CDR3, as DNA: TGTGCCAGCAGCACAAACCCGGGACAGATAACGGAGCAGTTCTTC. This gives the protein CASSTNPGQITEQFF.

V and J are TRBV5-6 and TRBJ2-6; D is undetermined. V was trimmed by 5 bases and J by 0 bases, leaving 18 bases between them. The CDR3 loop spans 18 amino acids. Germline CDR1 and CDR2: SGHDT and YYEEEE. CDR3 region: CASRMNGPEYSGANVLTF. The CDR3 bases are TGTGCCAGCAGAATGAATGGGCCAGAATACTCTGGGGCCAACGTCCTGACTTTC.

V gene TRBV15 combines with J gene TRBJ1-3; 7 positions agree with TRBD1. The CDR3 spans 16 residues. Germline CDR1 LNHNV, CDR2 YYDKDF (reference sequence). J lost 8 bases, V lost 0 bases, and 10 bases had no gene match. The CDR3 sequence is CATSRDRNSRGDTIYF. Written as DNA, the CDR3 is TGTGCCACCAGCAGAGATCGAAATAGCAGGGGGGACACCATATATTTT.

This clone has just a few counts. The chain links TRBV18 to TRBJ1-1; 8 bases fit TRBD1. Losses at the gene ends were 3 bases for V and 1 base for J; bases not matched to a gene: 7. The CDR3 totals 16 residues. Germline V gives CDR1 KGHSH, CDR2 LQKENI. The CDR3 coding sequence is TGTGCCAGCTCACCGGGGCAGGGGGCGCGGAACACTGAAGCTTTCTTT. Translated: CASSPGQGARNTEAFF.

This chain joins TRBV4-2 and TRBJ1-2; possible D gene TRBD1, 5 bases. Germline loops: CDR1 LGHNA, CDR2 YNFKEQ. V shed 1 base and J shed 2 bases, with 14 bases lying between them. This CDR3 contains 16 residues. The CDR3 loop reads CASSQVLGGLNYGYTF. CDR3 bases: TGTGCCAGCAGCCAAGTTTTGGGGGGATTAAACTATGGCTACACCTTC.

The V and J genes are TRBV7-8 and TRBJ2-1; 8 positions agree with TRBD2. The CDR3 has 17 amino acids. Germline CDR1 SGHVS, CDR2 FQNEAQ. The V gene end was trimmed by 5 bases and the J gene end by 4 bases; junction bases not matched to a gene: 13. The CDR3 region is CASSVPQGGGSYNEQFF. Here the CDR3 DNA reads TGTGCCAGCAGCGTCCCCCAGGGCGGGGGGAGTTACAATGAGCAGTTCTTC.

The V and J genes are TRBV11-2 and TRBJ1-2, with D possibly being TRBD1 (6 bases). This CDR3 spans 16 amino acids. Germline assignment: CDR1 SGHAT and CDR2 FQNNGV. Trimming left V 6 bases short and J 3 bases short, with 20 bases between. Written as DNA, the CDR3 is TGTGCCAGCAGTTCTTTGACAGGCTCAATCTACTATGGCTACACCTTC. It yields the protein CASSSLTGSIYYGYTF.